This is a list of T cell receptor beta chains from one sample in a study of T cell changes during pregnancy in multiple sclerosis. Here immunoSEQ multiplex PCR was the method, and the copy in TCRdb shows in-frame clones only, minus some. This sample yields about 72,000 clones, of which 91% are seen a single time; roughly 0.7% belongs to the top ten. The material was peripheral blood, obtained in the third trimester of pregnancy. Every receptor here comes from a female donor in good health, enrolled as a control in a pregnancy study. Each CDR3 is given with its conserved first and last residue. D genes are given only for firm matches. Expanded clones are given a class, and other clones once, few, many or no size at all.

size	length	D	V	J	DNA	CDR3
once	15	TRBD2	TRBV5-6	TRBJ2-1	TGTGCCAGCAGCTCTAGCGGGACTCCCTACAATGAGCAGTTCTTC	CASSSSGTPYNEQFF
NA	13	NA	TRBV5-1	TRBJ1-2	TGCGCCAGCAGCTTTGCGGCTAACTATGGCTACACCTTC	CASSFAANYGYTF
NA	17	NA	TRBV19	TRBJ1-5	TGTGCCAGTAGTAGCCGACAGTATGGTTATAGCAATCAGCCCCAGCATTTT	CASSSRQYGYSNQPQHF
NA	13	NA	TRBV7-2	TRBJ1-2	TGTGCCAGCAGCTTATTTAGCGGCTATGGCTACACCTTC	CASSLFSGYGYTF
once	13	NA	TRBV18	TRBJ2-5	TGTGCCAGCTCGTACCAGGGCGGAGAGACCCAGTACTTC	CASSYQGGETQYF
NA	16	TRBD2	TRBV5-4	TRBJ2-2	TGTGCCAGCAGCTCCGGGGGGTTAGCTGCCACCGGGGAGCTGTTTTTT	CASSSGGLAATGELFF
NA	13	NA	TRBV6-1	TRBJ2-2	TGTGCCAGCAGTTCAGGGGATCCCGGGGAGCTGTTTTTT	CASSSGDPGELFF
NA	16	TRBD2	TRBV6-1	TRBJ2-1	TGTGCCAGCAGAGAACTAGCGGGGAGCTCCTACAATGAGCAGTTCTTC	CASRELAGSSYNEQFF
few	15	NA	TRBV30	TRBJ1-2	TGTGCCTGGAGTGTGGGAAGACAGAGTAACTATGGCTACACCTTC	CAWSVGRQSNYGYTF
NA	15	NA	TRBV6-1	TRBJ2-6	TGTGCCAGCACCGAAAGGAGCTCTGGGGCCAACGTCCTGACTTTC	CASTERSSGANVLTF
NA	14	TRBD1	TRBV11-3	TRBJ2-5	TGTGCCAGCAGCCCCACCGGGACAGTAGAGACCCAGTACTTC	CASSPTGTVETQYF
NA	14	NA	TRBV5-4	TRBJ1-2	TGTGCCAGCAGCTTGGCCGCAGGGGCTGACGGCTACACCTTC	CASSLAAGADGYTF
NA	15	TRBD1	TRBV19	TRBJ2-1	TGTGCCAGTAGTAGTCCGGGACAGGTATACAATGAGCAGTTCTTC	CASSSPGQVYNEQFF
NA	14	NA	TRBV6-4	TRBJ1-5	TGTGCCAGCGCCGCCAACTACGCGGATCAGCCCCAGCATTTT	CASAANYADQPQHF
NA	14	NA	TRBV7-2	TRBJ2-2	TGTGCCAGCAGCCTATACAGAGACACCGGGGAGCTGTTTTTT	CASSLYRDTGELFF
NA	16	NA	TRBV6-1	TRBJ1-2	TGTGCCAGCAGTGAAGCGGGGCAGGGAACTAACTATGGCTACACCTTC	CASSEAGQGTNYGYTF